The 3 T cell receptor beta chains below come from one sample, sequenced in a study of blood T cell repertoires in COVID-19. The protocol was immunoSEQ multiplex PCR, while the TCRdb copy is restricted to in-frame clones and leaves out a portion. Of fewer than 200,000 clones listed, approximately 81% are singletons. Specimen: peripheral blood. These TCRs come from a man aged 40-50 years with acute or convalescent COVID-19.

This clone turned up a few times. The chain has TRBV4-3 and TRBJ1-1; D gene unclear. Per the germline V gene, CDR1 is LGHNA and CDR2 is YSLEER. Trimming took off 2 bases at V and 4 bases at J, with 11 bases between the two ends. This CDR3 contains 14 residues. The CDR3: CASSQPYGSTEAFF. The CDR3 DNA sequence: TGCGCCAGCAGCCAACCTTATGGGAGCACTGAAGCTTTCTTT.

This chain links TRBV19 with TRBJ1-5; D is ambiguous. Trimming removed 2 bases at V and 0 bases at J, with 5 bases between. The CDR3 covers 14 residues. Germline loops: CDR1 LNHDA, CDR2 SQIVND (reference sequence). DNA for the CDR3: TGTGCCAGTAGTATACGCAGTAGCAATCAGCCCCAGCATTTT. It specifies CASSIRSSNQPQHF. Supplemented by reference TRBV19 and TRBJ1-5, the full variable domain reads DGGITQSPKYLFRKEGQNVTLSCEQNLNHDAMYWYRQDPGQGLRLIYYSQIVNDFQKGDIAEGYSVSREKKESFPLTVTSAQKNPTAFYLCASSIRSSNQPQHFGDGTRLSIL.

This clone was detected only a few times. CDR3 region: CASSYGSGELNTEAFF. CDR3 sequence (DNA): TGTGCCAGCTCGTACGGATCAGGGGAGTTGAACACTGAAGCTTTCTTT. The chain combines TRBV18 with TRBJ1-1, with D perhaps matching TRBD1 (6 bases). Trimming shortened V by 6 bases and J by 0 bases, and 17 bases separated the two germline ends. This CDR3 contains 16 residues. CDR1 and CDR2 from the germline V gene are KGHSH and LQKENI.